Presented here are 4 T cell receptor beta chains from one specimen sequenced in a study of shared clonotypes between healthy human individuals. This table comes from immunoSEQ multiplex PCR, and its TCRdb copy is limited to in-frame clones, with some not included. The sample records some 1 million clones, around four fifths being singletons. Sequenced sample: memory CD4+ T cells sorted from blood. Subset reported: CD45RA-negative fraction. The receptors derive from a man aged 18 to 29 in good health.

V is TRBV27 and J is TRBJ1-2; perhaps TRBD1 as D (5 bases). The CDR3 has 14 residues. V gave up 4 bases and J gave up 10 bases, with 19 bases separating them. Germline V gene lookup returns CDR1 MNHEY and CDR2 SMNVEV (reference sequence). Here the CDR3 DNA reads TGTGCCAGCAGTTCCAACCAAAAAGGGGCTGACTACACCTTC. This codes for CASSSNQKGADYTF.

V gene TRBV27 combines with J gene TRBJ1-6, with a tentative D call TRBD1 (6 bases). This CDR3 contains 15 residues. Germline V lookup: CDR1 MNHEY, CDR2 SMNVEV (reference sequence). Trimming shortened V by 5 bases and J by 3 bases, and 11 bases separated the two germline ends. The CDR3 sequence: CASSIGQYYNSPLHF. DNA for the CDR3: TGTGCCAGCAGTATCGGACAGTACTATAATTCACCCCTCCACTTT.

This clone was counted ten times or more. The chain joins TRBV6-5 to TRBJ1-2, with 8 bases fitting TRBD1. The trim removed 0 bases at V and 8 bases at J, leaving 2 bases unmatched. This CDR3 has 13 amino acids. CDR1 MNHEY and CDR2 SVGAGI come from the germline V gene. CDR3 in amino acids: CASSYSRDRGYTF. The CDR3 coding sequence is TGTGCCAGCAGTTACTCGCGGGACAGGGGCTACACCTTC.

In this sample, this clone turned up a few times. The rearrangement joins TRBV7-6 to TRBJ1-2; unclear D gene. There are 13 residues in the CDR3. Germline V gene lookup returns CDR1 SGHVS and CDR2 FNYEAQ. Trimming removed 4 bases from V and 2 bases from J, with 8 bases in between. The CDR3 DNA is TGTGCCAGCAGCTCCGACGGAAACTATGGCTACACCTTC. It specifies CASSSDGNYGYTF.